Given below is one TCR beta chain in context. What it recognizes is unknown. The TCR beta cDNA libraries contained unique molecular identifiers. TCRdb re-derived calls from the PCR reads in MiXCR, one entry per CDR3 protein. Among 500,000 to 600,000 distinct CDR3 sequences, roughly two fifths were seen once, and the ten largest hold 1.5% to 2%. These data come from a study of post-analysis software for immune sequencing data. Study-wide points: Compared with controls, patients had more of about 5 TRBV segments, including TRBV5-6, TRBV5-1 and TRBV20-1.

Germline-derived CDR1 and CDR2 are SGHRS and YFSETQ. The CDR3 runs 14 residues. J lost 7 bases, V lost 2 bases, and 8 bases had no gene match. The genes are TRBV5-1 and TRBJ1-2; 7 nucleotides agree with TRBD1. This TCR derives from a girl aged 5-17 years with multiple sclerosis. The sample consisted of blood. DNA of the CDR3: TGCGCCAGCAGCTTCTTCCGGACAGGTTCTGGCTACACCTTC. Its translation is CASSFFRTGSGYTF.